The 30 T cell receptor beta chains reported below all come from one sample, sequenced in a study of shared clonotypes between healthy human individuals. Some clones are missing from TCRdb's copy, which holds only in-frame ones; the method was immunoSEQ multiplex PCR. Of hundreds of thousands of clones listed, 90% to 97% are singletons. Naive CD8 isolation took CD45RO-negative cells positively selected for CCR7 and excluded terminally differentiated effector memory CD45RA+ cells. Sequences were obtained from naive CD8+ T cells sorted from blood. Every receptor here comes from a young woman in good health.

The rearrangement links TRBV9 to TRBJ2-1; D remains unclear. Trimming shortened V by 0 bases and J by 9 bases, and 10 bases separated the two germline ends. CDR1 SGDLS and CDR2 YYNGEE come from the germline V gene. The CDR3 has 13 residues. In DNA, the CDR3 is TGTGCCAGCAGCGTAGGCGGAAACAGTGAGCAGTTCTTC. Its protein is CASSVGGNSEQFF. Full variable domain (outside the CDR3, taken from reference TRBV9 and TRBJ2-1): DSGVTQTPKHLITATGQRVTLRCSPRSGDLSVYWYQQSLDQGLQFLIQYYNGEERAKGNILERFSAQQFPDLHSELNLSSLELGDSALYFCASSVGGNSEQFFGPGTRLTVL.

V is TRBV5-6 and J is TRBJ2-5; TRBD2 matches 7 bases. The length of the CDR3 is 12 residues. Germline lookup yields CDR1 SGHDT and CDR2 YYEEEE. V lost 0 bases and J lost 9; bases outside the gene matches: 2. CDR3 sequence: CASSLGGGAQYF. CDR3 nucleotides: TGTGCCAGCAGCTTGGGCGGGGGAGCCCAGTACTTC.

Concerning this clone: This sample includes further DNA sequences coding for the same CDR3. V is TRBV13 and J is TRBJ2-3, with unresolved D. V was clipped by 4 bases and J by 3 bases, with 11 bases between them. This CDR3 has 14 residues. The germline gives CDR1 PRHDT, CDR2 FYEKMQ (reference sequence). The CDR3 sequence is CASSSRLGTDTQYF. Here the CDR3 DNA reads TGTGCCAGCAGCTCCCGATTGGGGACAGATACGCAGTATTTT.

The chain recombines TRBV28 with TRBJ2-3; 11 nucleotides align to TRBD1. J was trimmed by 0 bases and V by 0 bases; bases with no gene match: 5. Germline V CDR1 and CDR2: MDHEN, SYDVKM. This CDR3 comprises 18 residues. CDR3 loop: CASSLWGTGGLSTDTQYF. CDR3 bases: TGTGCCAGCAGTTTATGGGGGACAGGGGGTTTGAGCACAGATACGCAGTATTTT.

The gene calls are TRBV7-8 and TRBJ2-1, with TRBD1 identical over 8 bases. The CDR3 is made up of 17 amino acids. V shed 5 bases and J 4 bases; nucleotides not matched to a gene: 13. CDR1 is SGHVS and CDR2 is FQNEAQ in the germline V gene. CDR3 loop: CASSGITGTGLYNEQFF. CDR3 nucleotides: TGTGCCAGCAGCGGGATTACCGGGACAGGCCTATACAATGAGCAGTTCTTC.

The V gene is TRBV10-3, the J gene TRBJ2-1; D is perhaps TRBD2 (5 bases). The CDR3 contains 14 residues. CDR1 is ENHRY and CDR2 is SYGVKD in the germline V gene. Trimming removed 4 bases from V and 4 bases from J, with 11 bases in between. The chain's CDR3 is CAISGSVAYNEQFF. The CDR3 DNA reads TGTGCCATCAGTGGTAGCGTGGCATACAATGAGCAGTTCTTC.

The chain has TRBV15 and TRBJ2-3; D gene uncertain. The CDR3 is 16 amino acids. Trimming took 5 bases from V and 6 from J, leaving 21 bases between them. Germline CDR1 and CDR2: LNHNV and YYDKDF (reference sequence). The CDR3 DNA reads TGTGCCACCAGCCTGCTCCGGGTCCCCTCGGCCGATACGCAGTATTTT. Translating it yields CATSLLRVPSADTQYF.

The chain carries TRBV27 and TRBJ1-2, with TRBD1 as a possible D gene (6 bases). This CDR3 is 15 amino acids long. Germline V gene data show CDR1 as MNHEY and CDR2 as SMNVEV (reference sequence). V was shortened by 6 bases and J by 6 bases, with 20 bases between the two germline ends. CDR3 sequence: CASSLGGARFHGYTF. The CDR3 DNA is TGTGCCAGCAGCCTAGGGGGGGCGAGGTTTCATGGCTACACCTTC.

CDR3 residues: CATSDRDGYEQYF. The CDR3 DNA sequence: TGTGCCACCAGCGACCGAGACGGCTACGAGCAGTACTTC. J is TRBJ2-7 and V is TRBV15; D gene uncertain. CDR3 length: 13 residues. V dropped 5 bases and J dropped 3 bases, with 11 bases sitting between them. From germline, CDR1 is LNHNV and CDR2 YYDKDF (reference sequence).

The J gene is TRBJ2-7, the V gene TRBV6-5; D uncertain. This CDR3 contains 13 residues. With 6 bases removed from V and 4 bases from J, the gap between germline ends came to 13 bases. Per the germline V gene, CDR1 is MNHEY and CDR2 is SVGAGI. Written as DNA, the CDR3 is TGTGCCAGCAGGGGCAGTCAACCGTACGAGCAGTACTTC. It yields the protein CASRGSQPYEQYF.

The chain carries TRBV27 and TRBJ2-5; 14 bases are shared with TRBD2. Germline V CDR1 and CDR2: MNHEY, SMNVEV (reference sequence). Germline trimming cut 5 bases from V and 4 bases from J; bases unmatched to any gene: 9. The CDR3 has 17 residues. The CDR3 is CASSPRGLAGVVETQYF. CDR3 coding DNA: TGTGCCAGCAGTCCGCGGGGACTAGCGGGAGTTGTAGAGACCCAGTACTTC.

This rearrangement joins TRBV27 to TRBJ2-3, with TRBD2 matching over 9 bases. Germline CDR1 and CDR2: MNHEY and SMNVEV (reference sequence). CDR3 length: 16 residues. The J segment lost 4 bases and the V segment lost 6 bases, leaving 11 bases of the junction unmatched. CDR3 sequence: CASSRSPAGGSDTQYF. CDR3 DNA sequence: TGTGCCAGCAGCCGATCCCCAGCGGGAGGATCAGATACGCAGTATTTT.

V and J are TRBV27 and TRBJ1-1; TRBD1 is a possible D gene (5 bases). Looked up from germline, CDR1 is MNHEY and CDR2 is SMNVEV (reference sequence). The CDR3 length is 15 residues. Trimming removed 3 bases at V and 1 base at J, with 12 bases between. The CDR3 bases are TGTGCCAGCAGTTTGGGCTCAGGGACGAACACTGAAGCTTTCTTT. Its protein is CASSLGSGTNTEAFF.

In DNA, the CDR3 is TGTGCCAGCAGCCCCACAGGGGTAAGCAATCAGCCCCAGCATTTT. This codes for CASSPTGVSNQPQHF. This chain connects TRBV7-9 to TRBJ1-5; 7 bases are a match to TRBD1. This CDR3 is built from 15 residues. Germline-derived CDR1 and CDR2 are SEHNR and FQNEAQ (reference sequence). V was clipped by 5 bases and J by 1 base; unmatched bases: 5.

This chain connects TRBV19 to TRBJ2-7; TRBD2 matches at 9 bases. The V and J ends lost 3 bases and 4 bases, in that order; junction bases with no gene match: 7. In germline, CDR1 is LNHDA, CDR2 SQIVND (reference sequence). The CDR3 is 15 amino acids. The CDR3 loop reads CASSISVAGVYEQYF. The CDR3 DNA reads TGTGCCAGTAGTATTTCCGTAGCGGGAGTGTACGAGCAGTACTTC.

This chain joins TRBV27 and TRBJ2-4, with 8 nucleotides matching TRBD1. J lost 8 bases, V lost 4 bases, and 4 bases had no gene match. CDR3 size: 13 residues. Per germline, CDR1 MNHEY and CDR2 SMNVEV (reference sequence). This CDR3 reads CASSYGQGHIQYF. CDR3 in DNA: TGTGCCAGCAGTTACGGACAGGGTCACATTCAGTACTTC.

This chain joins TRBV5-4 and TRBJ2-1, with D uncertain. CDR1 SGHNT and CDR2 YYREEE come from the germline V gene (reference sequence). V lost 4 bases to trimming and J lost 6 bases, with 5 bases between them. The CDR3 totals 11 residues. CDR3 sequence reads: CASSTPNEQFF. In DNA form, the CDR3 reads TGTGCCAGCAGCACCCCCAATGAGCAGTTCTTC.

The chain's CDR3 is CASTAWSTNEKLFF. The CDR3 DNA reads as TGTGCCAGTACCGCGTGGTCAACTAATGAAAAACTGTTTTTT. The chain has TRBV19 and TRBJ1-4; D remains unclear. From germline, CDR1 is LNHDA and CDR2 SQIVND (reference sequence). Deletions cut 7 bases from V and 0 bases from J, with 9 bases between. The CDR3 is 14 residues long.

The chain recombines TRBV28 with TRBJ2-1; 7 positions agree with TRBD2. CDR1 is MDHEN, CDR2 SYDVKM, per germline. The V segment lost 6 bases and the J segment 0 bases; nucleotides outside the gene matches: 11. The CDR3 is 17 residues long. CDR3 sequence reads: CASSAAGVVDSYNEQFF. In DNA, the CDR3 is TGTGCCAGCAGCGCGGCGGGGGTAGTAGACTCCTACAATGAGCAGTTCTTC.

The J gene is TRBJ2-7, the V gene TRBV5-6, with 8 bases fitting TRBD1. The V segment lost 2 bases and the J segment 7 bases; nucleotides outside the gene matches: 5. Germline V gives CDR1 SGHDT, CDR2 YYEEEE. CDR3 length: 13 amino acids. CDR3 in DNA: TGTGCCAGCAGCTTTGAGACAGGGGAAGAGCAGTACTTC. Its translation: CASSFETGEEQYF.

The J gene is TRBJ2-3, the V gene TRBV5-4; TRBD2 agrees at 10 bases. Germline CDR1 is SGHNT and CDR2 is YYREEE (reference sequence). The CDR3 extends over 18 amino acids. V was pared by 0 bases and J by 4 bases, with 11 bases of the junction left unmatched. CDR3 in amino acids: CASSLEWSSGRAADTQYF. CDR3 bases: TGTGCCAGCAGCTTGGAGTGGTCGAGCGGGAGGGCGGCAGATACGCAGTATTTT.

The DNA for the CDR3 is TGCAGTGCTAGGAGGGCAAACATTCAGTACTTC. Amino acids: CSARRANIQYF. The chain links TRBV20-1 to TRBJ2-4, with a possible D match to TRBD2 (5 bases). The V gene lost 3 bases and the J gene lost 6 bases, with 6 bases spanning the gap. The CDR3 is 11 amino acids. CDR1 is DFQATT and CDR2 is SNEGSKA in the germline V gene (reference sequence).

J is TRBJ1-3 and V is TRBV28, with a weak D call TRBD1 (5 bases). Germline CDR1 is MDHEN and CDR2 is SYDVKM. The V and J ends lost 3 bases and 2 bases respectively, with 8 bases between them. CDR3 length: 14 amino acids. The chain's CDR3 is CASSFMGAGNTIYF. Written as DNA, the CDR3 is TGTGCCAGCAGTTTCATGGGGGCTGGAAACACCATATATTTT.

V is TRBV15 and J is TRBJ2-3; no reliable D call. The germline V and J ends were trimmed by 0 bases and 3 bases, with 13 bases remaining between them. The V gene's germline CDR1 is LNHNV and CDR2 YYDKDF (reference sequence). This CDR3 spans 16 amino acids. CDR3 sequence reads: CATSRDSGVLTDTQYF. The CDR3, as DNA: TGTGCCACCAGCAGAGATAGTGGGGTATTGACAGATACGCAGTATTTT.

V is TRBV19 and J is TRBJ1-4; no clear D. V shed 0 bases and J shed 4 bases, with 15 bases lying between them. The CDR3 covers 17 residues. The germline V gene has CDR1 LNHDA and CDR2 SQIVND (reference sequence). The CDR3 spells CASSIDFGESGNEKLFF. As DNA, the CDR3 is TGTGCCAGTAGTATAGATTTTGGGGAAAGTGGTAATGAAAAACTGTTTTTT.

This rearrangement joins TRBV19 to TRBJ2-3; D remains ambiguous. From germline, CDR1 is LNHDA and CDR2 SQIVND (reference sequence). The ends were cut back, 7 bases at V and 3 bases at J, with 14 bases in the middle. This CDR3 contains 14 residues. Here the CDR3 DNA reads TGTGCCAGTACCCCTCCCAGCAATACAGATACGCAGTATTTT. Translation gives CASTPPSNTDTQYF.

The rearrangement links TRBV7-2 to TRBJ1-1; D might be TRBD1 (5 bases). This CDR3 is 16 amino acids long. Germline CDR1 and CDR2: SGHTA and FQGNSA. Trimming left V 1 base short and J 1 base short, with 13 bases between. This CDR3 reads CASSLDLEGRNTEAFF. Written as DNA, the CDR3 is TGTGCCAGCAGCTTAGACTTAGAGGGGCGGAACACTGAAGCTTTCTTT. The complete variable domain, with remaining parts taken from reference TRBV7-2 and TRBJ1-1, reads GAGVSQSPSNKVTEKGKDVELRCDPISGHTALYWYRQSLGQGLEFLIYFQGNSAPDKSGLPSDRFSAERTGGSVSTLTIQRTQQEDSAVYLCASSLDLEGRNTEAFFGQGTRLTVV.

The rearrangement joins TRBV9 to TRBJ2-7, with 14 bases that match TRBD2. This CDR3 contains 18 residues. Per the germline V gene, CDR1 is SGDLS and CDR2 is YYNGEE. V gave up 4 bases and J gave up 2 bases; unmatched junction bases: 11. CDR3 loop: CASSPLGLAGGPPYEQYF. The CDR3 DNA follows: TGTGCCAGCAGCCCCCTCGGACTAGCGGGAGGTCCCCCCTACGAGCAGTACTTC.

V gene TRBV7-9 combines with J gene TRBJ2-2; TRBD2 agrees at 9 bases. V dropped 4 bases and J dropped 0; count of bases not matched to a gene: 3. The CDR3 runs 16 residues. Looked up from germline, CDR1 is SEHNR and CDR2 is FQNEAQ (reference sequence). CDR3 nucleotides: TGTGCCAGCAGCTCTCGGACTAGCGCGAACACCGGGGAGCTGTTTTTT. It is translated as CASSSRTSANTGELFF.

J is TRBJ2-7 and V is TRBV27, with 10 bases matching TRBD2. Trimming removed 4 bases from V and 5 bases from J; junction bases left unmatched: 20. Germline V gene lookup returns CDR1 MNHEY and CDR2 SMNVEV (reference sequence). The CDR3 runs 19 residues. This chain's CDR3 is CASSSYPDNPSGRANEQYF. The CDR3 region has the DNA TGTGCCAGCAGTTCATATCCTGACAACCCGAGCGGGAGGGCCAACGAGCAGTACTTC.